This T cell receptor beta chain was recorded in a study of spatial heterogeneity in lung cancer. By sample fraction, this clonotype is medium-sized (0.01 to 0.1%). As yet, its antigen is unknown. A unique molecular identifier was carried by every single TCR cDNA molecule. TCRdb recomputed calls from the 5' RACE reads with MiXCR, one row per CDR3 protein. Of about 5,000 distinct CDR3 sequences detected, 17% appear once; the ten largest clones hold roughly 15%. This CDR3 region has 14 residues. V shed 7 bases and J shed 1 base, with 17 bases lying between them. Germline CDR1 reads DFQATT; CDR2 reads SNEGSKA (reference sequence). Broader study findings: Counts that tracked tumor mutation counts were those of expanded intratumoral alpha and beta TCRs.

Time point denoted: sample taken at primary tumor resection. The roughly 79 donors had untreated early-stage non-small cell lung cancer. The input material, whole RNA from tumor, nontumor lung or frozen PBMC, was sequenced unsorted. This specimen consisted of lung tumor tissue, obtained at surgery. The chain employs TRBV20-1 and TRBJ2-7; D is perhaps TRBD1 or TRBD2 (6 bases each). This TCR came from a male donor with early-stage non-small cell lung cancer. The CDR3 DNA reads as TGCAGTGTCACGGAGGGGGGCTGGTCCTACGAGCAGTACTTC. Protein sequence: CSVTEGGWSYEQYF.